A single sample gave rise to the 28 T cell receptor beta chains below, sequenced in a study of patients and donors after allogeneic stem cell transplantation. Using its own MiXCR run on the RT-PCR reads, TCRdb lists one record per CDR3 protein. Found here are approximately 150,000 distinct CDR3 sequences, roughly 31% of them singletons; the top ten hold 3.2%. Sequencing input: blood, either unsorted or a sorted T cell fraction (not recorded which). The origin of the receptors is a human donor who was either an allogeneic HSCT recipient or a stem cell or donor lymphocyte infusion donor (not recorded which). It is not recorded whose cells these are; they may come from a transplant donor.

A few counts support this clonotype. The chain joins TRBV28 to TRBJ2-7, with D possibly being TRBD1 or TRBD2 (6 bases each). The CDR3 runs to 13 residues. The germline V gene has CDR1 MDHEN and CDR2 SYDVKM. Between the trimmed V and J ends, which lost 8 bases and 2 bases, there was a span of 13 bases. Here the CDR3 reads CASFGGTTYEQYF. In DNA, the CDR3 is TGTGCCAGCTTTGGCGGGACAACCTACGAGCAGTACTTC.

The chain combines TRBV4-1 with TRBJ2-7, with 9 bases aligning to TRBD1. The CDR3 loop spans 16 amino acids. Trimming cost V 4 bases and J 0 bases; bases outside gene matches: 7. CDR1 is MGHRA, CDR2 YSYEKL, per germline. The CDR3 DNA follows: TGCGCCAGCAGCCCGGGACAGGGCCACTACTCCTACGAGCAGTACTTC. Protein: CASSPGQGHYSYEQYF.

This chain links TRBV28 with TRBJ1-2, with a possible D match to TRBD1 (6 bases). V was cut by 2 bases and J by 3 bases, with 10 bases left in between. Germline CDR1 MDHEN, CDR2 SYDVKM. The CDR3 covers 14 residues. The CDR3 is CASSLLQGYYGYTF. CDR3 coding DNA: TGTGCCAGCAGTTTACTACAGGGTTACTATGGCTACACCTTC.

This clonotype was counted a few times. V is TRBV29-1 and J is TRBJ1-2; tentatively, D is TRBD1 (6 bases). V lost 5 bases and J lost 8, with 21 bases in between. Germline V gives CDR1 SQVTM, CDR2 ANQGSEA. The CDR3 spans 14 residues. The CDR3 DNA is TGCAGCGTTCGGCAGGGGATCCTTATGTCCGGCTACACCTTC. Protein product: CSVRQGILMSGYTF.

J is TRBJ2-1 and V is TRBV6-5, with D tentatively TRBD2 (6 bases). The V end was cut by 0 bases, the J end by 7 bases, with 10 bases between. The CDR3 runs to 14 residues. Germline loops: CDR1 MNHEY, CDR2 SVGAGI. The DNA of the CDR3 is TGTGCCAGCAGTTACTCTCCTCGGGAGAATGAGCAGTTCTTC. Translating it yields CASSYSPRENEQFF.

This clonotype was counted a few times. The chain uses TRBV7-8 and TRBJ2-1, with TRBD2 matching over 12 bases. The CDR3 has 17 residues. Losses at the gene ends were 1 base for V and 0 bases for J; bases not matched to a gene: 1. Germline values: CDR1 SGHVS, CDR2 FQNEAQ. This CDR3 reads CASSLGGLAGSYNEQFF. The CDR3 nucleotides are TGTGCCAGCAGCTTAGGGGGACTAGCGGGCTCCTACAATGAGCAGTTCTTC.

This clonotype has a handful of counts. This CDR3 is CSGTGTGLTYEQYF. The DNA for the CDR3 is TGCAGTGGCACTGGGACAGGACTTACCTACGAGCAGTACTTC. The J gene is TRBJ2-7, the V gene TRBV20-1; 8 bases are shared with TRBD1. The CDR3 runs 14 residues. CDR1 is DFQATT and CDR2 is SNEGSKA in the germline V gene (reference sequence). V dropped 7 bases and J dropped 2; count of bases not matched to a gene: 10.

The V and J genes are TRBV5-6 and TRBJ1-2; D gene uncertain. The germline V gene encodes CDR1 SGHDT and CDR2 YYEEEE. The CDR3 totals 13 residues. Trimming cost V 2 bases and J 4 bases, with 9 bases left between them. CDR3 DNA sequence: TGTGCCAGCAGCTTTCGCGGAGTCTATGGCTACACCTTC. It encodes CASSFRGVYGYTF.

This clonotype was picked up a small number of times. The rearrangement joins TRBV9 to TRBJ2-1, with TRBD1 identical over 8 bases. CDR1 is SGDLS, CDR2 YYNGEE, per germline. V was clipped by 6 bases and J by 1 base; unmatched bases: 6. This CDR3 comprises 15 residues. The CDR3 DNA sequence: TGTGCCAGCACCCCTCGACAGGGGTCCTACAATGAGCAGTTCTTC. This codes for CASTPRQGSYNEQFF.

This clonotype was detected only a few times. The chain recombines TRBV12-5 with TRBJ2-1; TRBD1 matches at 7 bases. V shed 5 bases and J 6 bases; nucleotides not matched to a gene: 7. Germline V lookup: CDR1 LGHNT, CDR2 FRNRAP. The CDR3 runs 14 residues. Here the CDR3 reads CASGPWDRPNEQFF. CDR3 sequence (DNA): TGTGCTAGTGGTCCCTGGGACAGACCCAATGAGCAGTTCTTC.

This clonotype has a handful of counts. The CDR3 loop is CASSQDGQATYEQYF. Here the CDR3 DNA reads TGCGCCAGCAGCCAAGATGGGCAGGCTACCTACGAGCAGTACTTC. This sequence joins TRBV4-3 and TRBJ2-7; D remains unclear. Germline V CDR1 and CDR2: LGHNA, YSLEER. Trimming pared 0 bases from V and 2 bases from J, leaving 11 bases between. There are 15 residues in the CDR3.

This rearrangement joins TRBV5-1 to TRBJ2-7, with 8 bases aligning to TRBD2. J lost 6 bases, V lost 1 base, and 9 bases had no gene match. Germline-derived CDR1 and CDR2 are SGHRS and YFSETQ. The CDR3 length is 15 residues. DNA for the CDR3: TGCGCCAGCAGCTTGTGGCGGGAGGCGTCCCCCGAGCAGTACTTC. Protein: CASSLWREASPEQYF.

The chain couples TRBV20-1 to TRBJ2-7; D remains unclear. V was trimmed by 1 base and J by 0 bases, leaving 4 bases between them. This CDR3 comprises 12 residues. Looked up from germline, CDR1 is DFQATT and CDR2 is SNEGSKA (reference sequence). The CDR3 loop is CSARGSSYEQYF. For the CDR3, the DNA is TGCAGTGCTAGAGGTAGCTCCTACGAGCAGTACTTC.

This clonotype has just one count. This chain uses TRBV19 with TRBJ2-3; 9 bases line up with TRBD2. V trimming: 4 bases; J trimming: 4 bases; junction bases outside the gene matches: 6. This CDR3 is built from 15 residues. Germline values: CDR1 LNHDA, CDR2 SQIVND (reference sequence). The CDR3 sequence: CASSTLAGSADTQYF. CDR3 DNA: TGTGCCAGTAGTACGCTAGCGGGAAGCGCAGATACGCAGTATTTT.

V is TRBV20-1 and J is TRBJ1-1, with 7 bases matching TRBD1. In germline, CDR1 is DFQATT, CDR2 SNEGSKA (reference sequence). The CDR3 is 13 amino acids. J lost 3 bases, V lost 0 bases, and 1 base had no gene match. For the CDR3, the DNA is TGCAGTGCTAGAGAAGACAGGGACACTGAAGCTTTCTTT. It encodes CSAREDRDTEAFF.

The chain is built from TRBV7-2 and TRBJ2-3, with a weak D call TRBD2 (6 bases). Per germline, CDR1 SGHTA and CDR2 FQGNSA. There are 15 residues in the CDR3. Trimming left V 5 bases short and J 4 bases short, with 16 bases between. For the CDR3, the DNA is TGTGCCAGCAGCCTGACCCCTAGCGTGCCAGATACGCAGTATTTT. Its translation: CASSLTPSVPDTQYF. The full variable domain, its missing parts supplied by reference TRBV7-2 and TRBJ2-3, is GAGVSQSPSNKVTEKGKDVELRCDPISGHTALYWYRQSLGQGLEFLIYFQGNSAPDKSGLPSDRFSAERTGGSVSTLTIQRTQQEDSAVYLCASSLTPSVPDTQYFGPGTRLTVL.

This clonotype was counted between two and nine times. The rearrangement uses TRBV10-3 and TRBJ1-4, with TRBD1 identical over 7 bases. The ends lost 3 bases at V and 8 bases at J; junction bases unmatched: 3. From germline, CDR1 is ENHRY and CDR2 SYGVKD. The CDR3 contains 13 residues. The CDR3 DNA sequence: TGTGCCATCAGTGAAGGGGGCCGGGAAAAACTGTTTTTT. It is translated as CAISEGGREKLFF.

The chain employs TRBV4-1 and TRBJ1-1; D unclear. The CDR3 is 13 residues long. V was pared by 3 bases and J by 6 bases, with 11 bases between. Germline CDR1 reads MGHRA; CDR2 reads YSYEKL. The CDR3 sequence: CASSHHPGSEAFF. Written as DNA, the CDR3 is TGCGCCAGCAGCCACCACCCCGGGTCTGAAGCTTTCTTT.

In this sample, this clonotype turned up a few times. The CDR3 sequence is CASSPGQGVYNEQFF. The CDR3 DNA sequence: TGTGCCAGCAGCCCCGGACAGGGAGTTTACAATGAGCAGTTCTTC. V is TRBV7-9 and J is TRBJ2-1; TRBD1 aligns across 8 bases. With V trimmed by 5 bases and J by 4 bases, 7 bases remained unmatched. The length of the CDR3 is 15 residues. Germline CDR1 and CDR2: SEHNR and FQNEAQ (reference sequence).

This rearrangement joins TRBV7-2 to TRBJ2-1; D is possibly TRBD2 (5 bases). The CDR3 has 15 amino acids. V was shortened by 5 bases and J by 6 bases, with 17 bases between the two germline ends. Germline CDR1 and CDR2: SGHTA and FQGNSA. The CDR3 DNA follows: TGTGCCAGCAGCCCGGGAAGCGGCCCCCTCAATGAGCAGTTCTTC. Its translation is CASSPGSGPLNEQFF.

The chain employs TRBV11-2 and TRBJ1-1; TRBD1 matches 8 bases. CDR3 length: 13 residues. V was pared by 3 bases and J by 8 bases, with 5 bases of the junction left unmatched. Germline V gene data show CDR1 as SGHAT and CDR2 as FQNNGV. CDR3 sequence reads: CASSLTGAAEAFF. The CDR3 coding sequence is TGTGCCAGCAGCTTGACAGGGGCCGCAGAAGCTTTCTTT.

This clonotype has only a few counts. V is TRBV27 and J is TRBJ1-4; D not resolved. CDR1 is MNHEY, CDR2 SMNVEV, per germline (reference sequence). The CDR3 runs 13 residues. V was trimmed by 4 bases and J by 15 bases, leaving 18 bases between them. CDR3 protein: CASSSRLSTRVFF. The DNA for the CDR3 is TGTGCCAGCAGTTCCCGACTGTCAACTCGGGTGTTTTTT.

The chain joins TRBV11-2 to TRBJ1-4, with D unclear. The V and J ends lost 0 bases and 8 bases respectively, with 16 bases between them. The CDR3 length is 16 residues. Germline loops: CDR1 SGHAT, CDR2 FQNNGV. The CDR3 DNA reads TGTGCCAGCAGCTTAGAAGGGTCGGTCGAGGGAGAAAAACTGTTTTTT. It codes for CASSLEGSVEGEKLFF.

The chain carries TRBV5-1 and TRBJ2-7; D is ambiguous. Germline V gives CDR1 SGHRS, CDR2 YFSETQ. The CDR3 is made up of 15 amino acids. Trimming shortened V by 4 bases and J by 0 bases, and 14 bases separated the two germline ends. In DNA, the CDR3 is TGCGCCAGCAGCAAGGACCCGGAAAGCTCCTACGAGCAGTACTTC. This gives the protein CASSKDPESSYEQYF.

This clonotype was seen more than once but under ten times. The chain uses TRBV15 and TRBJ2-7, with D tentatively TRBD2 (6 bases). Trimming removed 3 bases from V and 2 bases from J, with 14 bases in between. This CDR3 is 15 amino acids long. In germline, CDR1 is LNHNV, CDR2 YYDKDF (reference sequence). DNA for the CDR3: TGTGCCACCAGCAGTGGGGCAGCGGGTCCCTACGAGCAGTACTTC. Amino acid sequence: CATSSGAAGPYEQYF.

This clonotype was seen more than once but under ten times. V usage is TRBV7-2 and J usage is TRBJ1-1; D is undetermined. Germline CDR1 reads SGHTA; CDR2 reads FQGNSA. This CDR3 is built from 14 residues. The V and J ends lost 1 base and 1 base respectively, with 7 bases between them. CDR3 in amino acids: CASSLGGGNTEAFF. The CDR3 DNA reads as TGTGCCAGCAGCTTAGGAGGAGGGAACACTGAAGCTTTCTTT. Combining the CDR3 with reference TRBV7-2 and TRBJ1-1 gives the whole variable domain GAGVSQSPSNKVTEKGKDVELRCDPISGHTALYWYRQSLGQGLEFLIYFQGNSAPDKSGLPSDRFSAERTGGSVSTLTIQRTQQEDSAVYLCASSLGGGNTEAFFGQGTRLTVV.

This clonotype was recorded a few times. V and J are TRBV19 and TRBJ2-7, with TRBD2 identical over 10 bases. The CDR3 totals 15 residues. Germline V gene data show CDR1 as LNHDA and CDR2 as SQIVND (reference sequence). The ends lost 1 base at V and 4 bases at J; junction bases unmatched: 4. DNA of the CDR3: TGTGCCAGTAGTATAGGAGCTAGCGGGGGTTACGAGCAGTACTTC. As protein: CASSIGASGGYEQYF.

This clonotype came up a few times. The rearrangement uses TRBV6-2 or TRBV6-3 and TRBJ1-1; D is ambiguous. The V end lost 5 bases, the J end lost 4 bases, and 14 bases lay between the germline ends. CDR1 is MNHEY, CDR2 SVGEGT, per germline. This CDR3 spans 14 amino acids. The CDR3 loop reads CASSTNRRGTEAFF. Here the CDR3 DNA reads TGTGCCAGCAGTACAAATCGACGTGGCACTGAAGCTTTCTTT.